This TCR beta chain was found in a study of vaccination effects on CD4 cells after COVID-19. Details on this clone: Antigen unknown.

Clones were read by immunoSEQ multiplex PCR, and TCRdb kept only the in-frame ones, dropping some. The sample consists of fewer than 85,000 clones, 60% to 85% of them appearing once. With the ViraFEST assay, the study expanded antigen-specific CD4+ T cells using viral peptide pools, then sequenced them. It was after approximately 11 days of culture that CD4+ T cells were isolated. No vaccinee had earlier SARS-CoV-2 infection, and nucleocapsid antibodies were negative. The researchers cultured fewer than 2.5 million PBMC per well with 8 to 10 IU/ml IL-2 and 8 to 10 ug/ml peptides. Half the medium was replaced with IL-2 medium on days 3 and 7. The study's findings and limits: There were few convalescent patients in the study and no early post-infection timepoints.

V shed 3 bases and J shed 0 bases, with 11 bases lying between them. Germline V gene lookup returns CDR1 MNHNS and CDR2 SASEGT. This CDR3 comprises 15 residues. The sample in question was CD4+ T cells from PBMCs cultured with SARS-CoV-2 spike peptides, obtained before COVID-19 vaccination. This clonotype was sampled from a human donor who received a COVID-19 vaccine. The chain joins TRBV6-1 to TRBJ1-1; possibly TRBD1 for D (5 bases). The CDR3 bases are TGTGCCAGCAGTGATTCAGGGCACATGAACACTGAAGCTTTCTTT. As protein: CASSDSGHMNTEAFF.